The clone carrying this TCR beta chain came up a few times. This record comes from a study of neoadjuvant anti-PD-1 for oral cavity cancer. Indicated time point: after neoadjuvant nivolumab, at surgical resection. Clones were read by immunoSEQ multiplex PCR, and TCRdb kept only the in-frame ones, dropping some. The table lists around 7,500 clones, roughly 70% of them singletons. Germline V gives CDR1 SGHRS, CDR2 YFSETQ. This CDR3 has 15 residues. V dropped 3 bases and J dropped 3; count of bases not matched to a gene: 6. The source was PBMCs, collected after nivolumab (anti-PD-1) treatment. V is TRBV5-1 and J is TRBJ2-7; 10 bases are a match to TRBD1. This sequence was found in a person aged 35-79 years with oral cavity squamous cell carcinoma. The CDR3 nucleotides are TGCGCCAGCAGCTCCAAGGACAGGGGGTACTACGAGCAGTACTTC. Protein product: CASSSKDRGYYEQYF.